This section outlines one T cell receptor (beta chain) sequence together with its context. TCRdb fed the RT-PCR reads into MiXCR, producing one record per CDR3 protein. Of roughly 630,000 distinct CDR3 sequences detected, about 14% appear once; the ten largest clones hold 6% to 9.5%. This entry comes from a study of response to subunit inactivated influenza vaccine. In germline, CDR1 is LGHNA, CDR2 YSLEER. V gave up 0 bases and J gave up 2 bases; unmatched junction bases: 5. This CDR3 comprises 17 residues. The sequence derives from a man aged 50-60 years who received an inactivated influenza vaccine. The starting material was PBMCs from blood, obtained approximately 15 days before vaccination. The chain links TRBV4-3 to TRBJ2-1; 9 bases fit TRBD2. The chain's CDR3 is CASSQDRASGTYNEQFF. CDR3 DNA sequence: TGCGCCAGCAGCCAAGATAGGGCTAGCGGGACCTACAATGAGCAGTTCTTC.